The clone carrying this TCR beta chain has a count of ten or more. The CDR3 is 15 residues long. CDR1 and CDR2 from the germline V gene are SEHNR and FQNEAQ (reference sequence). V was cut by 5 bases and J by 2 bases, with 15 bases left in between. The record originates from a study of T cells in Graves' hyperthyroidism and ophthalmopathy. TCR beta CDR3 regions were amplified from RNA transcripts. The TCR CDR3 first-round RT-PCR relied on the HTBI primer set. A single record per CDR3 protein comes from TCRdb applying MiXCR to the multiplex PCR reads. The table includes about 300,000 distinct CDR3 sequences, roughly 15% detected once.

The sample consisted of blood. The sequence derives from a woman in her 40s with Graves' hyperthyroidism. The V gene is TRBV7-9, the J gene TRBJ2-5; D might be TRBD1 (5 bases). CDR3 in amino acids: CASSPLLDKQETQYF. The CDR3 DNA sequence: TGTGCCAGCAGCCCCCTACTGGACAAACAAGAGACCCAGTACTTC. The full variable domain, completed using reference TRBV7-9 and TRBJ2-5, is DTGVSQNPRHKITKRGQNVTFRCDPISEHNRLYWYRQTLGQGPEFLTYFQNEAQLEKSRLLSDRFSAERPKGSFSTLEIQRTEQGDSAMYLCASSPLLDKQETQYFGPGTRLLVL.